The TCR beta chain described here comes from a study of T cell changes during pregnancy in multiple sclerosis. Some clones are missing from TCRdb's copy, which holds only in-frame ones; the method was immunoSEQ multiplex PCR. The sample comprises about 83,000 clones, about 89% of which are singletons, and 3.5% rests with the top ten. The starting material was PBMCs, obtained in the first trimester of pregnancy. This receptor was taken from a female donor in good health, serving as a control in a pregnancy study. Some clones in this sample may be carry-over from other donors' samples.

CDR3 region: CASSLAGGENQPQHF. The CDR3 DNA follows: TGTGCCAGCAGCTTAGCAGGGGGTGAGAATCAGCCCCAGCATTTT. The chain carries TRBV7-2 and TRBJ1-5, with a possible D match to TRBD1 (6 bases). Germline loops: CDR1 SGHTA, CDR2 FQGNSA. V was clipped by 0 bases and J by 4 bases, with 10 bases between them. This CDR3 has 15 amino acids.